This T cell receptor (beta chain) was recovered during a study of Graves' ophthalmopathy and Graves' hyperthyroidism. Study findings and constraints: With around 65% sensitivity and more than 72% specificity, the model predicted ophthalmopathy progression.

Many counts were recorded for this clonotype. Its antigen is as yet unknown. Scientists amplified the TCR beta CDR3 regions from RNA transcripts. First-round RT-PCR employed HTBI primers, with a second-round multiplex PCR after it. A single record per CDR3 protein comes from TCRdb applying MiXCR to the multiplex PCR reads. Seen here are about 620,000 distinct CDR3 sequences, 22% observed once, and the top ten hold around 6.5%. In this cohort, patients with other autoimmune diseases, uncontrolled infections, pregnancy or lactation were excluded. CDR3 length equals 12 residues. V was trimmed by 3 bases and J by 8 bases, leaving 10 bases between them.

The source material was peripheral blood. The rearrangement uses TRBV12-3 or TRBV12-4 and TRBJ1-2; D remains unclear. This sequence was found in a woman in her late teens or twenties with stable Graves' hyperthyroidism. Some clones in this sample may be carry-over from other donors' samples. The CDR3 reads CASSFNSQGYTF. The CDR3 DNA is TGTGCCAGCAGTTTTAACAGTCAAGGCTACACCTTC.